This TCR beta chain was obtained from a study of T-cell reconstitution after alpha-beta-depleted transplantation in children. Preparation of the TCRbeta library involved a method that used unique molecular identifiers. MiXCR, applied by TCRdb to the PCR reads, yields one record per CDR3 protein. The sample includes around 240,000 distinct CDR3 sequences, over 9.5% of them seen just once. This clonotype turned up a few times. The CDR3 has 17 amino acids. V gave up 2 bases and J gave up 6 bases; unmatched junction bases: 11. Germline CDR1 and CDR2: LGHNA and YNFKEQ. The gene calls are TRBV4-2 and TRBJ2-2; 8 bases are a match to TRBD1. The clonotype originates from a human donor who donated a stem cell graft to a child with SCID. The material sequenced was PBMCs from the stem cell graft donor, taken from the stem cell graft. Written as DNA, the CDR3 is TGTGCCAGCAGCCAACAACAGGGGGAGGTGGGTCCCGGGGAGCTGTTTTTT. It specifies CASSQQQGEVGPGELFF.